This is a list of T cell receptor beta chains from one sample in a study of T cells in Graves' hyperthyroidism and ophthalmopathy. TCRdb passed the multiplex PCR reads through MiXCR, listing each CDR3 protein once. The table shows around 520,000 distinct CDR3 sequences, with roughly a quarter occurring only once. The sample consisted of blood. Receptors were obtained from a woman between 25 and 40 years old with Graves' ophthalmopathy. CDR3s include the opening cysteine and the closing phenylalanine or tryptophan. The D gene is left open where the match is weak. Where a row states a size, it is once, few, many or the class of an expanded clone; other rows omit it.

>TRBJ1-4|TRBV6-1|NA|NA
TGTGCCAGCAGCCCAGACGGGCTAACTAATGAAAAACTGTTTTTT
CASSPDGLTNEKLFF
>TRBJ2-7|TRBV30|once|NA
TGTGCCTGGAGTGGGTACGAGCAGTACTTC
CAWSGYEQYF
>TRBJ2-7|TRBV12-3/TRBV12-4|many|TRBD1
TGTGCCAGCAGTAAGACAGGGTGGGTAACCTACGAGCAGTACTTC
CASSKTGWVTYEQYF
>TRBJ2-6|TRBV6-1|NA|NA
TGTGCCAGCAGGGACACGGGGGGGGCCAACGTCCTGACTTTC
CASRDTGGANVLTF
>TRBJ1-1|TRBV29-1|NA|NA
TGCAGCGTGTCCGGGTCCACTGAAGCTTTCTTT
CSVSGSTEAFF
>TRBJ2-1|TRBV28|NA|NA
TGTGCCAGCAGCTTATCCCCCCTTTTAGAGCAGTTCTTC
CASSLSPLLEQFF
>TRBJ2-7|TRBV11-1|few|NA
TGTGCCAGCAGCTTAGCGATGGACGAGCAGTACTTC
CASSLAMDEQYF
>TRBJ1-1|TRBV6-1|NA|NA
TGTGCCAGCAGTGCTGGCGCCAACATTAATGAAGCTTTCTTT
CASSAGANINEAFF
>TRBJ1-1|TRBV5-1|many|TRBD1
TGCGCCAGCAGCCTTGGACAGGGGGCCCGGAACACTGAAGCTTTCTTT
CASSLGQGARNTEAFF
>TRBJ1-1|TRBV10-3|few|TRBD1
TGTGCCATCAGTGGGGTAGACAGGGACACTGAAGCTTTCTTT
CAISGVDRDTEAFF
>TRBJ2-7|TRBV5-1|few|TRBD1
TGCGCCAGCAGCCCGTCCGGGACAGGAAGCTCCTACGAGCAGTACTTC
CASSPSGTGSSYEQYF
>TRBJ2-7|TRBV6-1|NA|NA
TGTGCCAGCAGTGAAGCGCTGGCAGGACCCTACGAGCAGTACTTC
CASSEALAGPYEQYF
>TRBJ2-7|TRBV12-3/TRBV12-4|many|TRBD1
TGTGCCAGCAGTTTAATGGGGACAGGGCGGTACTTC
CASSLMGTGRYF
>TRBJ2-4|TRBV12-3/TRBV12-4|NA|TRBD2
TGTGCCAGCAGTTTACCTAGCGGGAATAAAAACATTCAGTACTTC
CASSLPSGNKNIQYF
>TRBJ2-2|TRBV12-3/TRBV12-4|few|NA
TGTGCCAGCAGTCTTACTAGGCCCGGGGAGCTGTTTTTT
CASSLTRPGELFF
>TRBJ1-2|TRBV11-1|NA|TRBD1
TGTGCCAGCAGCTCTGACAGGGGGCCTCGGGACTATGGCTACACCTTC
CASSSDRGPRDYGYTF
>TRBJ1-1|TRBV27|many|TRBD1
TGTGCCAGCAGTTCATACATTGGGTTCAGGGGGCGCGTGGACACTGAAGCTTTCTTT
CASSSYIGFRGRVDTEAFF
>TRBJ2-7|TRBV27|NA|TRBD1
TGTGCCAGCAGTTTCCTCAGGGGGCGCATAAACGAGCAGTACTTC
CASSFLRGRINEQYF
>TRBJ2-5|TRBV12-3/TRBV12-4|many|NA
TGTGCCAGCACCCCCGGGACCGAGGGTAGGGAGACCCAGTACTTC
CASTPGTEGRETQYF
>TRBJ2-7|TRBV28|few|NA
TGTGCCAGCAGTCCCGGGACTCCCTACGAGCAGTACTTC
CASSPGTPYEQYF
>TRBJ2-5|TRBV27|many|TRBD2
TGTGCCAGCAGTGGGGGACTAGCGTTGGAGACCCAGTACTTC
CASSGGLALETQYF
>TRBJ2-4|TRBV6-1|NA|TRBD2
TGTGCCAGCAGCCCCGGACTAGTGCAAAACATTCAGTACTTC
CASSPGLVQNIQYF
>TRBJ2-5|TRBV7-2|many|TRBD2
TGTGCCAGCAGCTTATCATTTAGCGGGAGGACTGAGACCCAGTACTTC
CASSLSFSGRTETQYF
>TRBJ2-5|TRBV2|NA|NA
TGTGCCAGCAGCTCCGAGACCACGGGAAGAAGCGGGACCCAGTACTTC
CASSSETTGRSGTQYF
>TRBJ1-5|TRBV28|many|NA
TGTGCCAGCAACCCCCCACGGTCCAATCAGCCCCAGCATTTT
CASNPPRSNQPQHF
>TRBJ1-1|TRBV30|many|NA
TGTGCGGGGGAGAGGAACACTGAAGCTTTCTTT
CAGERNTEAFF
>TRBJ1-2|TRBV4-3|few|TRBD1
TGCGCCAGCAGCCTCTCTAGGGTGGTGGACAGGGGTGGCTACACCTTC
CASSLSRVVDRGGYTF
>TRBJ2-2|TRBV24-1|many|TRBD2
TGTGCCACCAGTGACGACACTAGCGGGGGGTACACCGGGGAGCTGTTTTTT
CATSDDTSGGYTGELFF